This T cell receptor beta chain was recovered during a study of T cells after posttransplantation cyclophosphamide. This clone was found many times. The antigen is unknown. V was clipped by 4 bases and J by 4 bases, with 18 bases between them. Per germline, CDR1 SGHTS and CDR2 YDEGEE. The length of the CDR3 is 16 residues. Study-wide findings and caveats: TRB overlap between skin or GI tissue T cells and blood was limited. Recipient CMV seropositivity and CMV reactivation strongly tracked TRB clonality.

This table comes from immunoSEQ multiplex PCR, and its TCRdb copy is limited to in-frame clones, with some not included. The sample was found to contain under 50,000 clones, and every one recurs. Input material: PBMCs. This receptor was taken from a man aged 40-50 years in good health, CMV-negative, and a related stem cell transplant donor. The chain couples TRBV5-8 to TRBJ1-5; D is undetermined. The CDR3 region is CASSPDTRKSNQPQHF. The CDR3 DNA reads as TGTGCCAGCAGCCCAGACACTCGAAAGTCTAATCAGCCCCAGCATTTT.